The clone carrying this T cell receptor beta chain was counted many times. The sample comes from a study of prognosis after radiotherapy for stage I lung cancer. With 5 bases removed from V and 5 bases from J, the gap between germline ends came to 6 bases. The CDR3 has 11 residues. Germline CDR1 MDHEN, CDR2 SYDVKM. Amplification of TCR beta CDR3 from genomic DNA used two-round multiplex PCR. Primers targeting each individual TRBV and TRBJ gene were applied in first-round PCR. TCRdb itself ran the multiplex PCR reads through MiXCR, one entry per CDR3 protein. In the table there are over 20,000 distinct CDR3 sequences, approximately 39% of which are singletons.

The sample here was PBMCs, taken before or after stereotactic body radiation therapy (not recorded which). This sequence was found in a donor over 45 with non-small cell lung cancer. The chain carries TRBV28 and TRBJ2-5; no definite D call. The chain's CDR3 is CASSRLETQYF. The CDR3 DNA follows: TGTGCCAGCAGTCGACTGGAGACCCAGTACTTC.